The 18 T cell receptor beta chains below come from one sample, sequenced in a study of memory CD4+ T cells and cytomegalovirus serostatus. The table came from immunoSEQ multiplex PCR; TCRdb's copy has only in-frame clones and leaves some out. The sample carries 55,000 to 75,000 clones, about 81% recorded once. The sort gate was single viable CD3+CD4+CD8-CD45RO+ cells for memory CD4+ T cells. The sample taken for sequencing was memory CD4+ T cells from blood. These receptors were taken from an adult in good health and CMV-seronegative.

The chain couples TRBV6-1 to TRBJ1-5; tentative D call: TRBD1 (6 bases). V was pared by 7 bases and J by 7 bases, with 17 bases between. The CDR3 is made up of 14 amino acids. CDR1 is MNHNS, CDR2 SASEGT, per germline. CDR3 residues: CASTLRGGNQPQHF. CDR3 nucleotide sequence: TGTGCCAGCACTCTTAGGGGGGGTAACCAGCCCCAGCATTTT.

This clone was detected only a few times. The chain is built from TRBV28 and TRBJ1-5; D is unresolved. V lost 6 bases and J lost 6, with 9 bases in between. Germline CDR1 and CDR2: MDHEN and SYDVKM. CDR3 length equals 12 residues. The CDR3 nucleotides are TGTGCCAGCAGAGATCATGGTCAGCCCCAGCATTTT. It codes for CASRDHGQPQHF.

The rearrangement joins TRBV27 to TRBJ1-2; 8 nucleotides match TRBD1. This CDR3 region has 14 residues. Per the germline V gene, CDR1 is MNHEY and CDR2 is SMNVEV (reference sequence). V lost 6 bases, J lost 4 bases, and 7 bases stayed unmatched. The chain's CDR3 is CASSPQGAGYGYTF. CDR3 sequence (DNA): TGTGCCAGCAGCCCGCAGGGGGCGGGCTATGGCTACACCTTC.

The chain links TRBV6-1 to TRBJ2-3, with 10 positions matching TRBD2. Germline values: CDR1 MNHNS, CDR2 SASEGT. The CDR3 is made up of 15 amino acids. Germline trimming cut 5 bases from V and 2 bases from J; bases unmatched to any gene: 4. This CDR3 reads CASSTSGATTDTQYF. In DNA, the CDR3 is TGTGCCAGCAGTACTAGCGGGGCAACCACAGATACGCAGTATTTT.

This clone was observed once. This rearrangement joins TRBV9 to TRBJ2-3, with D unclear. V lost 0 bases and J 0 bases, leaving 11 bases between the germline ends. Germline V gene sequence: CDR1 SGDLS, CDR2 YYNGEE. This CDR3 contains 16 residues. Here the CDR3 reads CASSVDAGTSTDTQYF. The CDR3 nucleotides read TGTGCCAGCAGCGTAGACGCAGGAACTAGCACAGATACGCAGTATTTT.

This clone was seen more than once but under ten times. This chain connects TRBV30 to TRBJ1-6; D gene uncertain. The CDR3 extends over 13 amino acids. V was clipped by 7 bases and J by 4 bases, with 11 bases between them. The V gene's germline CDR1 is GTSNPN and CDR2 SVGIG (reference sequence). The CDR3 here is CASRGEYNSPLHF. The CDR3 DNA is TGTGCCTCCCGAGGCGAGTATAATTCACCCCTCCACTTT.

This clone was recorded once. The chain links TRBV6-1 to TRBJ2-7; TRBD2 matches 11 bases. Germline CDR1 is MNHNS and CDR2 is SASEGT. The CDR3 totals 14 residues. The trim removed 7 bases at V and 5 bases at J, leaving 7 bases unmatched. The CDR3 nucleotides are TGTGCCAGCACTCCCCCGGGACTAGCGGACGAGCAGTACTTC. This codes for CASTPPGLADEQYF.

V usage is TRBV5-8 and J usage is TRBJ1-3; D unresolved. This CDR3 is 12 amino acids long. Germline V gene sequence: CDR1 SGHTS, CDR2 YDEGEE. Trimming stripped 4 bases from V and 2 bases from J, with 4 bases between. The CDR3 nucleotides read TGTGCCAGCAGCCCCGCTGGAAACACCATATATTTT. Translating it yields CASSPAGNTIYF.

This clone was observed a few times. The rearrangement joins TRBV9 to TRBJ1-1, with a weak D call TRBD1 (6 bases). The CDR3 is made up of 14 amino acids. V was cut by 2 bases and J by 0 bases, with 8 bases left in between. Germline CDR1 SGDLS, CDR2 YYNGEE. The CDR3 region has the DNA TGTGCCAGCAGCGTCAGACAGGTGAACACTGAAGCTTTCTTT. Protein: CASSVRQVNTEAFF.

This chain joins TRBV2 and TRBJ2-7; 7 bases are shared with TRBD1. The J segment lost 1 base and the V segment lost 8 bases, leaving 2 bases of the junction unmatched. The CDR3 extends over 12 amino acids. Germline values: CDR1 SNHLY, CDR2 FYNNEI. For the CDR3, the DNA is TGTGCCAGCGGCAGGGGGTCCTACGAGCAGTACTTC. It encodes CASGRGSYEQYF.

V gene TRBV5-1 combines with J gene TRBJ1-1, with D possibly matching TRBD1 (5 bases). Germline CDR1 SGHRS, CDR2 YFSETQ. Trimming cost V 4 bases and J 0 bases, with 10 bases left between them. This CDR3 contains 14 residues. The chain's CDR3 is CASSRGDMNTEAFF. DNA for the CDR3: TGCGCCAGCAGCCGGGGCGACATGAACACTGAAGCTTTCTTT.

This clone has more than one count but fewer than ten. At one boundary the junction diverges from the germline segment, which might be a read error. The V and J genes are TRBV27 and TRBJ1-5; D is ambiguous. Germline V gene data show CDR1 as MNHEY and CDR2 as SMNVEV (reference sequence). The CDR3 length is 14 residues. This CDR3 reads CASGFQRSNQPQHF. DNA of the CDR3: TGTGCCAGCGGTTTCCAGAGGAGCAATCAGCCCCAGCATTTT.

The rearrangement links TRBV7-3 to TRBJ2-1; TRBD1 is a possible D gene (5 bases). V lost 4 bases to trimming and J lost 12 bases, with 16 bases between them. Germline-derived CDR1 and CDR2 are SGHTA and FQGTGA. The CDR3 length is 13 residues. CDR3 amino acids: CASSSRPPQGQFF. Written as DNA, the CDR3 is TGTGCCAGCAGCTCGAGACCACCCCAGGGGCAGTTCTTC.

The rearrangement uses TRBV27 and TRBJ2-5, with TRBD2 as a possible D gene (6 bases). CDR1 and CDR2 from the germline V gene are MNHEY and SMNVEV (reference sequence). The ends were cut back, 7 bases at V and 4 bases at J, with 10 bases in the middle. The CDR3 has 12 amino acids. CDR3 region: CASKAGGETQYF. In DNA form, the CDR3 reads TGTGCCAGCAAGGCCGGGGGAGAGACCCAGTACTTC.

The chain links TRBV7-2 to TRBJ1-5, with 8 bases matching TRBD1. The germline CDR1 and CDR2 sequences are SGHTA and FQGNSA. The CDR3 spans 13 residues. V shed 5 bases and J 6 bases; nucleotides not matched to a gene: 3. The CDR3 DNA sequence: TGTGCCAGCAGCCGGGACAGGTCTCAGCCCCAGCATTTT. It specifies CASSRDRSQPQHF.

The chain combines TRBV11-2 with TRBJ2-1, with D unclear. Trimming pared 5 bases from V and 9 bases from J, leaving 14 bases between. The germline CDR1 and CDR2 sequences are SGHAT and FQNNGV. CDR3 size: 13 residues. Written as DNA, the CDR3 is TGTGCCAGCAGCCCTATTCTGGCTGGTGAGCAGTTCTTC. Translated: CASSPILAGEQFF.

This chain links TRBV6-6 with TRBJ2-7; D perhaps matches TRBD1 (6 bases). Germline CDR1 and CDR2: MNHNY and SVGAGI (reference sequence). Between the trimmed V and J ends, which lost 7 bases and 3 bases, there was a span of 16 bases. This CDR3 is built from 14 residues. Here the CDR3 reads CASMDRDRIYEQYF. CDR3 DNA: TGTGCCAGCATGGACCGAGACAGGATCTACGAGCAGTACTTC.

The rearrangement uses TRBV6-1 and TRBJ2-1, with 13 bases identical to TRBD2. Trimming took 4 bases from V and 14 from J; bases not matched to a gene: 5. CDR3 length: 13 amino acids. In germline, CDR1 is MNHNS, CDR2 SASEGT. As DNA, the CDR3 is TGTGCCAGCAGTGTTACTAGCGGGGGGGATAAGTTCTTC. This gives the protein CASSVTSGGDKFF.